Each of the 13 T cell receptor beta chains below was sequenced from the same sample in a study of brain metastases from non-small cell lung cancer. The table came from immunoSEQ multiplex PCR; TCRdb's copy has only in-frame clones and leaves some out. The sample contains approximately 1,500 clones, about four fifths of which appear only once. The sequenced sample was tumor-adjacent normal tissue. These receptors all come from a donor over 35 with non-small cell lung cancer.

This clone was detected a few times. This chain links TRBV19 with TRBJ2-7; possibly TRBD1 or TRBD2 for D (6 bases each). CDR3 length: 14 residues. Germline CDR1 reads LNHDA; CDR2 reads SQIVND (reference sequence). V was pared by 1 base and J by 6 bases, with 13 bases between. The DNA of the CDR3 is TGTGCCAGTAGTATAGGCTGGGGGGCGGGCGAGCAGTACTTC. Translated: CASSIGWGAGEQYF.

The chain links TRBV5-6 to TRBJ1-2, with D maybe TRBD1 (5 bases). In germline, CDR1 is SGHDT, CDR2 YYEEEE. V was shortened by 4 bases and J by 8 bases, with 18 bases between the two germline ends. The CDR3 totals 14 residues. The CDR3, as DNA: TGTGCCAGCAGCACGGGGACTGAACTATTCGGCTACACCTTC. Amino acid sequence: CASSTGTELFGYTF. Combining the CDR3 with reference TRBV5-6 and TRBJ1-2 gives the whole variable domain DAGVTQSPTHLIKTRGQQVTLRCSPKSGHDTVSWYQQALGQGPQFIFQYYEEEERQRGNFPDRFSGHQFPNYSSELNVNALLLGDSALYLCASSTGTELFGYTFGSGTRLTVV.

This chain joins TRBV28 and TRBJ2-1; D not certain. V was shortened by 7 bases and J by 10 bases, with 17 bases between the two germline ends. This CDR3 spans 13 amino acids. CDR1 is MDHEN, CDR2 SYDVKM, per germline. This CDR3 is CASNRTQNREQFF. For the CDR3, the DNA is TGTGCCAGCAACCGAACTCAGAATAGGGAGCAGTTCTTC.

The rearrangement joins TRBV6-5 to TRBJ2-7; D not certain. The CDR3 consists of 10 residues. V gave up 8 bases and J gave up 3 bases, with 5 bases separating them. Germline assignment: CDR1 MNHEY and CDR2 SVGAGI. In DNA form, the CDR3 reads TGTGCCAGCCAATTCTACGAGCAGTACTTC. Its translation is CASQFYEQYF.

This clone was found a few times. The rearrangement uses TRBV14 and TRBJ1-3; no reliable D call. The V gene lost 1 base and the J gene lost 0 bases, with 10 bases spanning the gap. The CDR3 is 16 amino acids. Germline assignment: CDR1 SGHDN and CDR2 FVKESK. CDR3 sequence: CASSQGPVVSGNTIYF. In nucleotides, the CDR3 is TGTGCCAGCAGCCAAGGGCCCGTTGTCTCTGGAAACACCATATATTTT.

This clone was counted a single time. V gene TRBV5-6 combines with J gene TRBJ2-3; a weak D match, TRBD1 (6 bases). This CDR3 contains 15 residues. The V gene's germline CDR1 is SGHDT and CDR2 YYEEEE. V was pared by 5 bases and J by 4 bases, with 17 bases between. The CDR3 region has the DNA TGTGCCAGCAGTGGGGACACCACACGTGCAGATACGCAGTATTTT. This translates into CASSGDTTRADTQYF.

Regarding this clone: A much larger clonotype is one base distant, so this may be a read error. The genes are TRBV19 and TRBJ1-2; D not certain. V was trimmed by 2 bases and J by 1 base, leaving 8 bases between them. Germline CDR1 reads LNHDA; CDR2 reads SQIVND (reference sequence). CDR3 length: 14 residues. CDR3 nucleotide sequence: TGTGCCAGTAGTATATTTGGTAGTAACTATGGCTACACCTTC. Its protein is CASSIFGSNYGYTF.

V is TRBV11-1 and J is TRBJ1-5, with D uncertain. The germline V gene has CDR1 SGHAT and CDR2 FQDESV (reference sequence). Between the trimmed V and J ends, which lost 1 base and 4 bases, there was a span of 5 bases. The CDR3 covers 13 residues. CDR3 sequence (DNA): TGTGCCAGCAGCTTAGATGCGAATCAGCCCCAGCATTTT. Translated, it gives CASSLDANQPQHF. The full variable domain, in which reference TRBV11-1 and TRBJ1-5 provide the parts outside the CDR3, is EAEVAQSPRYKITEKSQAVAFWCDPISGHATLYWYRQILGQGPELLVQFQDESVVDDSQLPKDRFSAERLKGVDSTLKIQPAELGDSAMYLCASSLDANQPQHFGDGTRLSIL.

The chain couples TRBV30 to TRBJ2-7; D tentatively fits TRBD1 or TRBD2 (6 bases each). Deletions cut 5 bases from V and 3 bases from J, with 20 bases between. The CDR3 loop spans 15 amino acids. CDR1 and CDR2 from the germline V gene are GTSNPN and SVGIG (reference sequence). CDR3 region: CAWRRGDGVLYEQYF. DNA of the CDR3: TGTGCCTGGCGTAGGGGGGACGGAGTACTCTACGAGCAGTACTTC.

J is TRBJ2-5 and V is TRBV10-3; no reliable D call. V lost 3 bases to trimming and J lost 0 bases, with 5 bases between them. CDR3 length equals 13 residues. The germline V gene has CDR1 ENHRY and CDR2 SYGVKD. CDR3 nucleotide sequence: TGTGCCATCAGTGACACGAACCAAGAGACCCAGTACTTC. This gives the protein CAISDTNQETQYF.

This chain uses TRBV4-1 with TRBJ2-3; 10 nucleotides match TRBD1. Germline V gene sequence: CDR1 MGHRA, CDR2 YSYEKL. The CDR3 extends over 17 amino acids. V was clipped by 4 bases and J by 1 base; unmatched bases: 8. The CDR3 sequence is CASSRGQGKGGTDTQYF. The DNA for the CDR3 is TGCGCCAGCAGCCGGGGACAGGGGAAGGGAGGCACAGATACGCAGTATTTT.

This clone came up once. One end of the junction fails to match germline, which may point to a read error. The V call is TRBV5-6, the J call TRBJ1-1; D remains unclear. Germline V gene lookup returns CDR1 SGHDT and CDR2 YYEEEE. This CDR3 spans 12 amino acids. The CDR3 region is CTSSLGSLEAFF. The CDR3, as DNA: TGTACCAGCAGCTTGGGCAGTCTTGAAGCTTTCTTT.

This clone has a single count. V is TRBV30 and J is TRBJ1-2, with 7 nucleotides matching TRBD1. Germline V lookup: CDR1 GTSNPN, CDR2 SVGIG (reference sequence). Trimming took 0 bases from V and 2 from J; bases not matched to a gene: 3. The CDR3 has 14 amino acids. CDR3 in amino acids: CAWSVQGINYGYTF. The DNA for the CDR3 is TGTGCCTGGAGTGTACAGGGGATCAACTATGGCTACACCTTC. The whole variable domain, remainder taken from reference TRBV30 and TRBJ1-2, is SQTIHQWPATLVQPVGSPLSLECTVEGTSNPNLYWYRQAAGRGLQLLFYSVGIGQISSEVPQNLSASRPQDRQFILSSKKLLLSDSGFYLCAWSVQGINYGYTFGSGTRLTVV.